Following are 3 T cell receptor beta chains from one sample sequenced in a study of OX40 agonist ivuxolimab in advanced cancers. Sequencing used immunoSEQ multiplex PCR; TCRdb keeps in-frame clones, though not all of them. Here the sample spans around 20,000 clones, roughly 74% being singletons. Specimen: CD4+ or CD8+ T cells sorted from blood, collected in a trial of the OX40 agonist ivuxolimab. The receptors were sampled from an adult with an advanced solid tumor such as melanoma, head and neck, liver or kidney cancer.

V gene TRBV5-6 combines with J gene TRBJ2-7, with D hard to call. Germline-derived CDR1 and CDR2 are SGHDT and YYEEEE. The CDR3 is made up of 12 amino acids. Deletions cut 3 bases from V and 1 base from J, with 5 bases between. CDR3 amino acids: CASSSRSYEQYF. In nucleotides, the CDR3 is TGTGCCAGCAGCTCCCGGTCCTACGAGCAGTACTTC. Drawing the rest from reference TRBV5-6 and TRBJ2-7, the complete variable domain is DAGVTQSPTHLIKTRGQQVTLRCSPKSGHDTVSWYQQALGQGPQFIFQYYEEEERQRGNFPDRFSGHQFPNYSSELNVNALLLGDSALYLCASSSRSYEQYFGPGTRLTVT.

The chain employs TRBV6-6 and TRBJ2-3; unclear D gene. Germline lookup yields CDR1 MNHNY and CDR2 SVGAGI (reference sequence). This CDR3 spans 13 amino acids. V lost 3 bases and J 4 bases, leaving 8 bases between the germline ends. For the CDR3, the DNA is TGTGCCAGCAGTTATAGTGTCCCAGATACGCAGTATTTT. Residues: CASSYSVPDTQYF.

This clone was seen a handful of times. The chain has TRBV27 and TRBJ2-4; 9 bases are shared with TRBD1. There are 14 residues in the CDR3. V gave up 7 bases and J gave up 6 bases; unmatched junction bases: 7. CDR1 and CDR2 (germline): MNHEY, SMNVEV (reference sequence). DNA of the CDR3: TGTGCCAGCAAATGGACAGGGGCCGGAAACATTCAGTACTTC. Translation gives CASKWTGAGNIQYF.